This TCR beta chain was identified during a study of T cells after yellow fever vaccination. MiXCR was run by TCRdb on the 5' RACE reads, yielding one entry per CDR3 protein. The table lists some 500,000 distinct CDR3 sequences, approximately 13% of them singletons. The germline V gene has CDR1 SGHDN and CDR2 FVKESK. This CDR3 contains 16 residues. Trimming pared 3 bases from V and 1 base from J, leaving 13 bases between. The source is a man aged 25-40 years who received the YFV17D yellow fever vaccine. This rearrangement joins TRBV14 to TRBJ2-1; D is possibly TRBD2 (5 bases). This specimen consisted of PBMCs, obtained on the day of the yellow fever booster vaccination. The CDR3 sequence is CASSQHSEPSYNEQFF. For the CDR3, the DNA is TGTGCCAGCAGCCAGCATAGCGAACCGTCCTACAATGAGCAGTTCTTC.